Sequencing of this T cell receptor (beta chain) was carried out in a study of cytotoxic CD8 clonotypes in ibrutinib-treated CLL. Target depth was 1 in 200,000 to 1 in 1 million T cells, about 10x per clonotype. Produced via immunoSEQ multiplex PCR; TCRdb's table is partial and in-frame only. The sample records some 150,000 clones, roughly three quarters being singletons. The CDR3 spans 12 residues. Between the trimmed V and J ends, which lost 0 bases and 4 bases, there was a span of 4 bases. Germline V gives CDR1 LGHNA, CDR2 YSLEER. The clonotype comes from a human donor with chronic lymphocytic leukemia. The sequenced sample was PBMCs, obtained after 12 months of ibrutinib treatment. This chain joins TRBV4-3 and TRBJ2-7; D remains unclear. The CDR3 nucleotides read TGCGCCAGCAGCCAAGACAGATACGAGCAGTACTTC. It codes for CASSQDRYEQYF.